What follows are 23 T cell receptor beta chains derived from one specimen sequenced in a study of read filtering for tumor transcriptome and immune sequencing. From about 0.4 ug of RNA, a library with molecular barcoded alpha/delta and beta/gamma adaptors was made. TCRdb called the reads again in MiXCR, with one record for every CDR3 protein. This table has around 31,000 distinct CDR3 sequences, roughly 20% appearing once. Material: a population of CD138-negative cells sorted from bone marrow. Receptors originate from a donor over 35 with multiple myeloma.

This clonotype was counted ten times or more. As DNA, the CDR3 is TGTGCCATCAGCGGGGGGGACATGAACACTGAAGCTTTCTTT. This encodes CAISGGDMNTEAFF. The chain joins TRBV10-3 to TRBJ1-1; tentatively, D is TRBD1 (6 bases). This CDR3 is 14 amino acids long. Trimming cost V 6 bases and J 0 bases, with 11 bases left between them. Per the germline V gene, CDR1 is ENHRY and CDR2 is SYGVKD.

This clonotype was picked up many times. J is TRBJ1-1 and V is TRBV5-1; D is perhaps TRBD1 (5 bases). Germline V gene data show CDR1 as SGHRS and CDR2 as YFSETQ. The CDR3 is 15 amino acids. With 0 bases removed from V and 11 bases from J, the gap between germline ends came to 20 bases. CDR3 residues: CASSLGEMRGLEAFF. In DNA form, the CDR3 reads TGCGCCAGCAGCTTGGGGGAGATGAGGGGTTTGGAGGCTTTCTTT.

This clonotype was found many times. The chain has TRBV14 and TRBJ2-7, with D possibly TRBD1 on 5 matching bases. Germline V lookup: CDR1 SGHDN, CDR2 FVKESK. Trimming took 4 bases from V and 2 from J, leaving 12 bases between them. The CDR3 has 14 residues. CDR3: CASSPWTNAYEQYF. For the CDR3, the DNA is TGTGCCAGCAGCCCTTGGACAAATGCCTACGAGCAGTACTTC.

This clonotype was picked up many times. The chain combines TRBV10-2 with TRBJ2-4; weak D call: TRBD2 (5 bases). The V and J ends lost 2 bases and 1 base respectively, with 18 bases between them. This CDR3 comprises 18 residues. Per the germline V gene, CDR1 is WSHSY and CDR2 is SAAADI. CDR3 residues: CASSEQPPMERAKNIQYF. CDR3 sequence (DNA): TGCGCCAGCAGTGAGCAGCCCCCAATGGAGCGGGCCAAAAACATTCAGTACTTC.

By its share, this clonotype is medium-sized. This chain uses TRBV10-1 with TRBJ2-7, with 9 bases lining up with TRBD1. The length of the CDR3 is 11 residues. V gave up 8 bases and J gave up 4 bases; unmatched junction bases: 0. CDR1 is WNHNN and CDR2 is SYGVQD in the germline V gene (reference sequence). The CDR3 DNA follows: TGCGCCAGCGGACAGGGGTACGAGCAGTACTTC. Its protein is CASGQGYEQYF.

The chain combines TRBV7-2 with TRBJ2-5; no definite D call. Trimming shortened V by 4 bases and J by 5 bases, and 14 bases separated the two germline ends. The CDR3 contains 14 residues. The V gene's germline CDR1 is SGHTA and CDR2 FQGNSA. For the CDR3, the DNA is TGTGCCAGCAGCTCAAACACAGCCGGGGAGACCCAGTACTTC. Translated: CASSSNTAGETQYF.

This clonotype was detected many times. At one boundary the junction diverges from the germline segment, which might be a read error. The rearrangement joins TRBV7-9 to TRBJ1-4, with 9 nucleotides matching TRBD1. Germline V gene lookup returns CDR1 SEHNR and CDR2 FQNEAQ (reference sequence). The CDR3 sequence is 16 residues long. This chain's CDR3 is CASSHPPGTGSEKLLF. The DNA of the CDR3 is TGTGCCAGCAGCCACCCGCCCGGGACAGGGAGTGAAAAACTGCTTTTT.

In this sample, this clonotype turned up a few times. The rearrangement links TRBV6-5 to TRBJ2-1; D perhaps matches TRBD2 (6 bases). From germline, CDR1 is MNHEY and CDR2 SVGAGI. The CDR3 runs to 13 residues. V was cut by 6 bases and J by 7 bases, with 13 bases left in between. The CDR3 protein is CASSPAGGNEQFF. The CDR3 DNA is TGTGCCAGCAGCCCCGCAGGAGGGAATGAGCAGTTCTTC.

This clonotype was counted at least ten times. The chain links TRBV7-2 to TRBJ2-1; D tentatively fits TRBD1 or TRBD2 (5 bases each). The germline gives CDR1 SGHTA, CDR2 FQGNSA. The CDR3 runs 16 residues. V was cut by 1 base and J by 5 bases, with 15 bases left in between. DNA for the CDR3: TGTGCCAGCAGCTTAGAGCCGGGACGGCGAAACAATGAGCAGTTCTTC. This codes for CASSLEPGRRNNEQFF.

This clonotype was seen repeatedly, ten times or more. The chain couples TRBV3-1 to TRBJ2-7; TRBD2 agrees at 15 bases. Germline V lookup: CDR1 LGHDT, CDR2 YNNKEL (reference sequence). This CDR3 has 17 residues. Losses at the gene ends were 4 bases for V and 5 bases for J; bases not matched to a gene: 9. The CDR3 sequence is CASSPSPGTSGRHEQYF. The CDR3 DNA reads TGTGCCAGCAGCCCGAGTCCCGGGACTAGCGGGAGGCACGAGCAGTACTTC.

On this clonotype itself: Given the absence of the conserved phenylalanine or tryptophan at the CDR3 end, a read error is likely. Because the CDR3's place on the DNA is in doubt, the DNA is left out and the CDR3 is given as listed by TCRdb. This CDR3 is CAVIKGTGFAEALL. The rearrangement links TRBV6-5 to TRBJ1-1; TRBD1, the table's D call, lacks a check against the DNA. Germline assignment: CDR1 MNHEY and CDR2 SVGAGI. The CDR3 spans 14 amino acids, including both terminal residues.

In the case of this clonotype: The junction departs from the called germline gene at one end, perhaps through a read error. This rearrangement joins TRBV20-1 to TRBJ2-1; TRBD2 aligns across 10 bases. Germline CDR1 is DFQATT and CDR2 is SNEGSKA (reference sequence). The CDR3 length is 15 residues. The CDR3 DNA follows: TGCAGTGCTAGAGGATCGGGACTAGCGCACAATGAGCAGTCCTTC. Its translation is CSARGSGLAHNEQSF.

On this clonotype: The junction and the germline gene differ at one end; a read error may be behind it. This chain uses TRBV20-1 with TRBJ1-4; the D is unclear. This CDR3 is built from 14 residues. Per germline, CDR1 DFQATT and CDR2 SNEGSKA (reference sequence). The CDR3 is CSASSRPLNEKLSF. The CDR3 DNA reads TGCAGTGCTAGTAGTAGACCTCTTAATGAAAAACTGTCTTTT.

In this sample, this clonotype turned up many times. The rearrangement uses TRBV20-1 and TRBJ1-3, with 9 bases matching TRBD1. The germline gives CDR1 DFQATT, CDR2 SNEGSKA (reference sequence). J was trimmed by 4 bases and V by 5 bases; bases with no gene match: 6. This CDR3 is 14 amino acids long. The CDR3 DNA follows: TGCAGTGCTTCGACCGGGACAGGGGGAAACACCATATATTTT. It translates to CSASTGTGGNTIYF.

This clonotype is deemed medium-sized. The genes are TRBV6-1 and TRBJ2-1, with 8 bases identical to TRBD2. Per germline, CDR1 MNHNS and CDR2 SASEGT. This CDR3 has 15 residues. The junction had 6 bases not matched to a gene; V was cut back by 0 bases and J by 8 bases. In DNA, the CDR3 is TGTGCCAGCAGTGAAGCAGCAGGACTAGCCGATGAGCAGTTCTTC. The encoded protein is CASSEAAGLADEQFF.

The chain is built from TRBV7-9 and TRBJ2-3; the D gene could be TRBD1 or TRBD2 (5 bases each). The ends were cut back, 3 bases at V and 0 bases at J, with 28 bases in the middle. The CDR3 is 21 residues long. The germline CDR1 and CDR2 sequences are SEHNR and FQNEAQ (reference sequence). Here the CDR3 DNA reads TGTGCCAGCAGCTTTTCCTGGGGGATCCGACAGAATCGTTCTAGCACAGATACGCAGTATTTT. Translated: CASSFSWGIRQNRSSTDTQYF.

This clonotype was picked up a small number of times. The rearrangement uses TRBV28 and TRBJ2-7, with D tentatively TRBD2 (6 bases). V shed 8 bases and J shed 6 bases, with 20 bases lying between them. Germline V CDR1 and CDR2: MDHEN, SYDVKM. The CDR3 is 14 amino acids. The DNA of the CDR3 is TGTGCCAGCGGCTCGCCGGGGGAGTCGGGCGAGCAGTACTTC. Its translation is CASGSPGESGEQYF. The whole variable domain, remainder taken from reference TRBV28 and TRBJ2-7, is DVKVTQSSRYLVKRTGEKVFLECVQDMDHENMFWYRQDPGLGLRLIYFSYDVKMKEKGDIPEGYSVSREKKERFSLILESASTNQTSMYLCASGSPGESGEQYFGPGTRLTVT.

This clonotype was found many times. The chain employs TRBV20-1 and TRBJ2-2, with D hard to call. This CDR3 region has 11 residues. Germline V gene sequence: CDR1 DFQATT, CDR2 SNEGSKA (reference sequence). V was clipped by 1 base and J by 5 bases, with 2 bases between them. The CDR3 region has the DNA TGCAGTGCTAGAGCTACCGGGGAGCTGTTTTTT. This gives the protein CSARATGELFF.

This clonotype was observed many times. The V and J genes are TRBV24-1 and TRBJ2-1; TRBD2 agrees at 10 bases. Germline lookup yields CDR1 KGHDR and CDR2 SFDVKD. J lost 1 base, V lost 3 bases, and 5 bases had no gene match. The CDR3 spans 17 residues. The CDR3 region is CATSDPLAGDSYNEQFF. CDR3 DNA: TGTGCCACCAGTGATCCCCTAGCGGGAGATTCCTACAATGAGCAGTTCTTC.

The V and J genes are TRBV11-2 and TRBJ2-7, with TRBD1 matching over 7 bases. The length of the CDR3 is 15 residues. Germline values: CDR1 SGHAT, CDR2 FQNNGV. The trim removed 4 bases at V and 4 bases at J, leaving 10 bases unmatched. CDR3 sequence: CASSYPPGQPYEQYF. Here the CDR3 DNA reads TGTGCCAGCAGCTATCCACCGGGACAGCCATACGAGCAGTACTTC.

This clonotype was seen at least ten times. This chain connects TRBV20-1 to TRBJ1-1; D is unresolved. The V and J ends lost 3 bases and 4 bases respectively, with 12 bases between them. This CDR3 is 13 amino acids long. Germline-derived CDR1 and CDR2 are DFQATT and SNEGSKA (reference sequence). As DNA, the CDR3 is TGCAGTGCTAGTCGCCTTGTTGTCACTGAAGCTTTCTTT. The encoded protein is CSASRLVVTEAFF.

In its sample, this clonotype was seen many times. At one of its ends the junction is not consistent with the germline gene, which may arise from a read error. The rearrangement uses TRBV20-1 and TRBJ1-6; 7 nucleotides match TRBD1. The CDR3 covers 15 residues. Germline CDR1 is DFQATT and CDR2 is SNEGSKA (reference sequence). The CDR3: CSARGGPVGNSPLHF. In DNA, the CDR3 is TGCAGTGCCAGAGGGGGCCCCGTGGGTAATTCACCCCTCCACTTT.

This clonotype was observed many times. This sequence joins TRBV20-1 and TRBJ2-7, with TRBD2 matching 8 bases. V lost 6 bases and J lost 4; bases outside the gene matches: 11. CDR1 and CDR2 from the germline V gene are DFQATT and SNEGSKA (reference sequence). The length of the CDR3 is 14 residues. The CDR3 is CSAGLVGYVYEQYF. In DNA form, the CDR3 reads TGCAGTGCGGGACTAGTGGGATATGTATACGAGCAGTACTTC.